This T cell receptor (beta chain) appears in the sequencing data of a study of blood T cell repertoires in COVID-19. Study-level background: The United States, Italy and Spain provided the acute and convalescent COVID-19 samples. PBMCs, B-cell-depleted T cells, or T cells were the source of the cDNA or gDNA that made up the material.

This clone was seen a single time. In germline, CDR1 is SNHLY, CDR2 FYNNEI. This CDR3 contains 14 residues. J gave up 5 bases and V 7 bases, and 7 bases lay outside the gene matches. In the study's own analysis: Estimates of nucleated cell counts were drawn from the amplification of reference gene primers. TCRdb keeps only in-frame clones here, not all; method: immunoSEQ multiplex PCR. The V and J calls and the clone size are those of that table, but D and trimming were determined from the DNA. The data show around 190,000 clones, around nine tenths seen once. The receptor was derived from a man aged 18 to 30 with active or convalescent COVID-19. Sequencing was carried out using peripheral blood. This chain joins TRBV2 and TRBJ1-1, with TRBD1 matching 10 bases. The CDR3 reads CASTGGTGVTEAFF. The DNA for the CDR3 is TGTGCCAGCACTGGTGGGACAGGGGTGACTGAAGCTTTCTTT.